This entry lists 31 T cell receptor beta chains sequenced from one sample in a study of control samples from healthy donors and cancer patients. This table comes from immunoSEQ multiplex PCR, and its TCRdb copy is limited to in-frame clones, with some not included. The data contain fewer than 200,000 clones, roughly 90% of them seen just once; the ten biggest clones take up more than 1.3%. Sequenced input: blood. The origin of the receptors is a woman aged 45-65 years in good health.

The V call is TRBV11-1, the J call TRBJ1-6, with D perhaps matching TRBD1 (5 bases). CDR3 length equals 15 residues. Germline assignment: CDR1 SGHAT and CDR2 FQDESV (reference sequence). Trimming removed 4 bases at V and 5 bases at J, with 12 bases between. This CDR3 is CASSSRDGNNSPLHF. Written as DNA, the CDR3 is TGTGCCAGCAGCTCACGGGACGGGAATAATTCACCCCTCCACTTT.

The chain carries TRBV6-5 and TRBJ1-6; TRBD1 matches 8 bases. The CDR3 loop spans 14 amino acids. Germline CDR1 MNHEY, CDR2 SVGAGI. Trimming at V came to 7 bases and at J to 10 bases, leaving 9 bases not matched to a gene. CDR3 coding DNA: TGTGCCAGCACTTCACAGGGGGGAGGGTCACCCCTCCACTTT. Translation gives CASTSQGGGSPLHF.

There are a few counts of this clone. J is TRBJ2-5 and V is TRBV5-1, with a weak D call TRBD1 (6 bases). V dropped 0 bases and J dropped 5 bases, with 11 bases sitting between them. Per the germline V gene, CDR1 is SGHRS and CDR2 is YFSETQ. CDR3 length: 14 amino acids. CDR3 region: CASSLAGQGETQYF. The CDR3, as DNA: TGCGCCAGCAGCTTGGCGGGGCAGGGGGAGACCCAGTACTTC.

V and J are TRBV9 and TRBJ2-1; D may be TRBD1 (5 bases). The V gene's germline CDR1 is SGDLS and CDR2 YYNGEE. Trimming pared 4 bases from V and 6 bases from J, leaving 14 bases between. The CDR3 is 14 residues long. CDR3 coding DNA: TGTGCCAGCAGCTCCCGACAGTTTGTCAATGAGCAGTTCTTC. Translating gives CASSSRQFVNEQFF.

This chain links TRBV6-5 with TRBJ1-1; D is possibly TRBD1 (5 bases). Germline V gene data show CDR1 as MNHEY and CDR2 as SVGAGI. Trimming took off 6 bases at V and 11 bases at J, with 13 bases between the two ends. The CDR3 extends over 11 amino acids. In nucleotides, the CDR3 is TGTGCCAGCAGAACCGGGACCTTTGCTTTCTTT. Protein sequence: CASRTGTFAFF.

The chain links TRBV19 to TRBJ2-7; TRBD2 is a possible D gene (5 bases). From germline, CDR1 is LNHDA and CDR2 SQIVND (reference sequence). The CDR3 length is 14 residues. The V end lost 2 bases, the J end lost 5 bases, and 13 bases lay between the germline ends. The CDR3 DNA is TGTGCCAGTAGTATAATCCTAGCAAGCCACGAGCAGTACTTC. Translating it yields CASSIILASHEQYF.

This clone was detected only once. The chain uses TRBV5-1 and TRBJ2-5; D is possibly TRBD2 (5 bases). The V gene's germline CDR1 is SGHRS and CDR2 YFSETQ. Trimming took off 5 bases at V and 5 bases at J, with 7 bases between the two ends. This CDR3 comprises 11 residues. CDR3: CASREAETQYF. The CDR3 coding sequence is TGCGCCAGCAGGGAGGCTGAGACCCAGTACTTC.

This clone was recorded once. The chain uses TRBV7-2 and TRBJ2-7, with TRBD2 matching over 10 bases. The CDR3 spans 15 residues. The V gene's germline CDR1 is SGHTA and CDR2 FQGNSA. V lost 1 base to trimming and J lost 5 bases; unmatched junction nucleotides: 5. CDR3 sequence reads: CASSLVSSGSNEQYF. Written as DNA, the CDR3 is TGTGCCAGCAGCTTAGTCTCTAGCGGGAGCAACGAGCAGTACTTC.

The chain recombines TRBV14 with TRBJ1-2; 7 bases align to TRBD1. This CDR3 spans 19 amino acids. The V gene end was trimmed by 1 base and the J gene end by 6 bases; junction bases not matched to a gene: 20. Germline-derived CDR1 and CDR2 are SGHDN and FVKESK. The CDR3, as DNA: TGTGCCAGCAGCCAAGTTCCCCCCTCCGGGACAGAGCTTCATAATGGCTACACCTTC. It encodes CASSQVPPSGTELHNGYTF.

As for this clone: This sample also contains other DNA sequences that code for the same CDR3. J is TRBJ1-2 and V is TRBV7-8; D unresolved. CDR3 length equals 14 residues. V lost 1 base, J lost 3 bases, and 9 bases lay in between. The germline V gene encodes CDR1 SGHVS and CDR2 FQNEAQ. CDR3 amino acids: CASSLGGRDYGYTF. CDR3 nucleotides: TGTGCCAGCAGCTTAGGTGGGAGGGACTATGGCTACACCTTC.

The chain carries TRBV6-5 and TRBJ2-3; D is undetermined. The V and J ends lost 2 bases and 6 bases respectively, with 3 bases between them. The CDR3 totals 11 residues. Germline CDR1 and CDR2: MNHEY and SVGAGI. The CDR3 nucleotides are TGTGCCAGCAGTTACGGCGATACGCAGTATTTT. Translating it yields CASSYGDTQYF.

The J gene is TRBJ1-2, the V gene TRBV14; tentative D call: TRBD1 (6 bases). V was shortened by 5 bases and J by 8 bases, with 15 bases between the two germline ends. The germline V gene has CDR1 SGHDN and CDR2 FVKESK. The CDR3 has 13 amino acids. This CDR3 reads CASSEISGVGYTF. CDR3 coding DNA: TGTGCCAGCAGCGAGATCTCAGGGGTCGGCTACACCTTC.

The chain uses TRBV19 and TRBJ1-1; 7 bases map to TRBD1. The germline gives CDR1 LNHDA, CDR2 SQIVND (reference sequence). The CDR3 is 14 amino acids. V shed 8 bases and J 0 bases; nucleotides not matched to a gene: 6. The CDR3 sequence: CASAGTAVNTEAFF. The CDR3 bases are TGTGCCAGTGCCGGGACAGCGGTGAACACTGAAGCTTTCTTT. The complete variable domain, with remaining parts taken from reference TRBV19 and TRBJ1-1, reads DGGITQSPKYLFRKEGQNVTLSCEQNLNHDAMYWYRQDPGQGLRLIYYSQIVNDFQKGDIAEGYSVSREKKESFPLTVTSAQKNPTAFYLCASAGTAVNTEAFFGQGTRLTVV.

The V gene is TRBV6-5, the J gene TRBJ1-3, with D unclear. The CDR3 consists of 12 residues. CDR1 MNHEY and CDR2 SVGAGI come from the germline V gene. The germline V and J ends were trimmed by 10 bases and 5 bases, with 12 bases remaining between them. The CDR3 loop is CATRGGRNTIYF. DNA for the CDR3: TGTGCCACCCGCGGTGGACGAAACACCATATATTTT.

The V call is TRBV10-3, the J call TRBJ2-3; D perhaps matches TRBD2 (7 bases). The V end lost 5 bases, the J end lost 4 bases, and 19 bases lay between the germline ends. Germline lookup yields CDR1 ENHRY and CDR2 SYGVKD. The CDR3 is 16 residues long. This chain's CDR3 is CAISNGGGARADTQYF. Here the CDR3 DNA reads TGTGCCATCAGTAATGGCGGGGGCGCGAGGGCAGATACGCAGTATTTT.

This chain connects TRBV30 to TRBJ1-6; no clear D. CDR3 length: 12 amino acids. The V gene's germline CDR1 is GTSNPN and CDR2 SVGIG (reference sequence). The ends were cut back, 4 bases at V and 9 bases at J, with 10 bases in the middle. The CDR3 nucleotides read TGTGCCTGGAAATTCGCGGGTTCACCCCTCCACTTT. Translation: CAWKFAGSPLHF.

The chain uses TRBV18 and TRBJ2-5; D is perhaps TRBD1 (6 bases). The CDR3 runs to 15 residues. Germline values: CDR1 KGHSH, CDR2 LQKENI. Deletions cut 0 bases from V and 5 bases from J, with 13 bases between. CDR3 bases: TGTGCCAGCTCACCACCATCCAGGGGTACGGAGACCCAGTACTTC. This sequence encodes CASSPPSRGTETQYF.

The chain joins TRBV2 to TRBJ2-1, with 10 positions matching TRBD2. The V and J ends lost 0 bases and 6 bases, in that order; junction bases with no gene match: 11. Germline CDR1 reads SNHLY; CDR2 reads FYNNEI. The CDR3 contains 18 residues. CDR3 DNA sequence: TGTGCCAGCAGTGAAGCGGCTAGCGGGAGTCCCACCAGCAATGAGCAGTTCTTC. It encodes CASSEAASGSPTSNEQFF.

The CDR3 DNA is TGTGCCAGCAGCCCCGGGACAGCTGGAAACACCATATATTTT. It specifies CASSPGTAGNTIYF. The chain is built from TRBV7-2 and TRBJ1-3, with 7 bases lining up with TRBD1. Germline CDR1 and CDR2: SGHTA and FQGNSA. The CDR3 has 14 residues. V lost 5 bases and J lost 2; bases outside the gene matches: 3.

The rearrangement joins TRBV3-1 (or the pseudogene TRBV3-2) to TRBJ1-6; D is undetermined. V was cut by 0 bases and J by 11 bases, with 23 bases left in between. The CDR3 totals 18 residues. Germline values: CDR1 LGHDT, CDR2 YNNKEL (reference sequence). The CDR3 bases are TGTGCCAGCAGCCAAGAAAGGCGAAACCCTCGTCCGTGGACACCCCTCCACTTT. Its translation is CASSQERRNPRPWTPLHF.

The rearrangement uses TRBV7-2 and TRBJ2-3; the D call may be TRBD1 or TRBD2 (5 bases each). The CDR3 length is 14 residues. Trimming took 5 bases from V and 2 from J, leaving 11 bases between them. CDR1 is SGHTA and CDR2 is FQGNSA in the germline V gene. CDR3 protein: CASSLGTHTDTQYF. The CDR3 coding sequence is TGTGCCAGCAGCCTCGGGACCCACACAGATACGCAGTATTTT.

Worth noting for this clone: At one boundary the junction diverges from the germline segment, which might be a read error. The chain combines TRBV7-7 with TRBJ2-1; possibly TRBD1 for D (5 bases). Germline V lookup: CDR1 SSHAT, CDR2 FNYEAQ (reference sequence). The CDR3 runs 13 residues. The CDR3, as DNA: TGTGCTAGCAGCTTAGCCCCTCAGGGTGAGCAGTTCTTC. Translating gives CASSLAPQGEQFF.

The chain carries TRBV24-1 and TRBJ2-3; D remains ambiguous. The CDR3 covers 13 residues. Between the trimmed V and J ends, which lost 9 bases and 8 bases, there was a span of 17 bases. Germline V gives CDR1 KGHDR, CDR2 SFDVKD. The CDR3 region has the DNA TGTGCCACCTCGTCCACCCCCTTGGGTACGCAGTATTTT. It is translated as CATSSTPLGTQYF.

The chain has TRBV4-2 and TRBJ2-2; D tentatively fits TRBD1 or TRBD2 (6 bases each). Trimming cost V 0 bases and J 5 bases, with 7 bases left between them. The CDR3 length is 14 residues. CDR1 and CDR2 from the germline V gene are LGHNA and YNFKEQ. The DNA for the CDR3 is TGTGCCAGCAGCCAAGAAGGGGGGACCGGGGAGCTGTTTTTT. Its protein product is CASSQEGGTGELFF.

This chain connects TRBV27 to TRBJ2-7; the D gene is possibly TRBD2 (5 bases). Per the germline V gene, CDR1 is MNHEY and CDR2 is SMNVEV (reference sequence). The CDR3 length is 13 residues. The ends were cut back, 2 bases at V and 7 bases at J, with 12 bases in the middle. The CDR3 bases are TGTGCCAGCAGTTTAGAGGGATCGGGGGAGCAGTACTTC. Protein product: CASSLEGSGEQYF.

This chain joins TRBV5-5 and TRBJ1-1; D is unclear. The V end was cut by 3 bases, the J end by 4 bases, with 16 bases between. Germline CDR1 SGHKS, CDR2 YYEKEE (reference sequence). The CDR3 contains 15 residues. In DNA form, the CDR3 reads TGTGCCAGCAGCTGGGCTGCCCAGGCCGGCACTGAAGCTTTCTTT. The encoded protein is CASSWAAQAGTEAFF. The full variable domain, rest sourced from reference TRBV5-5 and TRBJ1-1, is DAGVTQSPTHLIKTRGQQVTLRCSPISGHKSVSWYQQVLGQGPQFIFQYYEKEERGRGNFPDRFSARQFPNYSSELNVNALLLGDSALYLCASSWAAQAGTEAFFGQGTRLTVV.

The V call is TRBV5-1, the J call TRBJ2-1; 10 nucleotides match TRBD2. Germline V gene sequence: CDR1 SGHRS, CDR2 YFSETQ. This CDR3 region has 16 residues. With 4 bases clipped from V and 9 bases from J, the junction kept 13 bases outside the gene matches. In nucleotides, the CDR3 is TGCGCCAGCAGCGGGTCTAGCGGGAGATTGCCGCGTGAGCAGTTCTTC. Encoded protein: CASSGSSGRLPREQFF.

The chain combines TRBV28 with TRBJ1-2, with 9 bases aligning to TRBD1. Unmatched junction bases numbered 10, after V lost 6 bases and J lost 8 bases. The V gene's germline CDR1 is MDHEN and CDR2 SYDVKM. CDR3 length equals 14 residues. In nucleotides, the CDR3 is TGTGCCAGCAGCCCCGCGGGACAGGGTAGCGGCTACACCTTC. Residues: CASSPAGQGSGYTF.

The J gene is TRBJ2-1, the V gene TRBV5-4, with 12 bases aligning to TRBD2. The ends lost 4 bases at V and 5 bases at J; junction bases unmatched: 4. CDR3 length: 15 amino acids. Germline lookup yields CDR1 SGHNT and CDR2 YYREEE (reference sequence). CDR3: CASSRLAGENNEQFF. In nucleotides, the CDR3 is TGTGCCAGCAGCCGACTAGCGGGGGAGAACAATGAGCAGTTCTTC.

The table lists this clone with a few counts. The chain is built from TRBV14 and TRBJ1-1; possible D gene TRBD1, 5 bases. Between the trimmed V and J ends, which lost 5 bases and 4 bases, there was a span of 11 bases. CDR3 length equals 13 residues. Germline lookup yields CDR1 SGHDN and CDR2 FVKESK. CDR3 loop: CASSIGHITEAFF. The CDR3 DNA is TGTGCCAGCAGCATTGGACACATCACTGAAGCTTTCTTT.

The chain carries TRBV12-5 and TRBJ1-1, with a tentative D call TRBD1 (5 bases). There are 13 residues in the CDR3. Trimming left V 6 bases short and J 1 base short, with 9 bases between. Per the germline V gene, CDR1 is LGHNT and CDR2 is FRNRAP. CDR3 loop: CASGFTGNTEAFF. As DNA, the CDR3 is TGTGCTAGTGGATTCACAGGGAACACTGAAGCTTTCTTT.